The clone carrying this T cell receptor (beta chain) was counted many times. This record belongs to a study of T-cell memory formation after mild COVID-19. There are 15 residues in the CDR3. V was shortened by 5 bases and J by 1 base, with 15 bases between the two germline ends. Germline lookup yields CDR1 SQVTM and CDR2 ANQGSEA. TCRdb recomputed calls from the 5' RACE reads with MiXCR, one row per CDR3 protein. The sample records about 560,000 distinct CDR3 sequences, about a fifth being singletons. The V and J genes are TRBV29-1 and TRBJ2-4; D unclear. The TCR originated in an adult woman who had mild COVID-19 (a few samples of this study predate the infection). Cell type and time point are not known. Sequencing was performed on PBMCs or a T cell subset sorted from them (not recorded which). The CDR3 coding sequence is TGCAGCGTTAAACCCCAAACTCACGCCAAAAACATTCAGTACTTC. Amino acid sequence: CSVKPQTHAKNIQYF. The full variable domain, in which reference TRBV29-1 and TRBJ2-4 provide the parts outside the CDR3, is SAVISQKPSRDICQRGTSLTIQCQVDSQVTMMFWYRQQPGQSLTLIATANQGSEATYESGFVIDKFPISRPNLTFSTLTVSNMSPEDSSIYLCSVKPQTHAKNIQYFGAGTRLSVL.